This T cell receptor beta chain comes out of a study of shared clonotypes between healthy human individuals. Study conclusions and caveats: Rarefaction indicated that sorted-subset sequencing remained incomplete although depth was large.

The data were produced by immunoSEQ multiplex PCR, yet TCRdb's version contains in-frame clones alone and is incomplete. The repertoire holds about 1 million clones, with more than 60% as singletons. The CDR3 is made up of 14 amino acids. CDR1 and CDR2 from the germline V gene are SGHNT and YYREEE (reference sequence). V was clipped by 2 bases and J by 1 base, with 9 bases between them. The table lists this clone with a few counts. Its antigen is currently unknown. This TCR came from a man aged 18 to 30 in good health. The chain joins TRBV5-4 to TRBJ1-1; no firm D call. The sequenced material came from memory CD4+ T cells sorted from blood. The subset here: CD45RA-negative fraction. The CDR3 DNA follows: TGTGCCAGCAGCTTTTATAACTCGAACACTGAAGCTTTCTTT. Amino acids: CASSFYNSNTEAFF.